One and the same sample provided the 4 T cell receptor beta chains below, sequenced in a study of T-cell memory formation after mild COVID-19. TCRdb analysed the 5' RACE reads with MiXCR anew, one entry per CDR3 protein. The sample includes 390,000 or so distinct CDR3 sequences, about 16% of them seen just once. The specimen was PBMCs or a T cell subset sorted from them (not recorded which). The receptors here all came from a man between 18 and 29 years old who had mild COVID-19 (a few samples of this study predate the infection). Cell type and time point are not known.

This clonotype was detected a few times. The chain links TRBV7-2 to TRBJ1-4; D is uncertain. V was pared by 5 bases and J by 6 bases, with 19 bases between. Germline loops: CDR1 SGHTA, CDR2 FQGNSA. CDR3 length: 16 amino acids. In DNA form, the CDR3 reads TGTGCCAGCAGCCGACCCCGTGGGCAGGCCCATGAAAAACTGTTTTTT. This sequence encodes CASSRPRGQAHEKLFF.

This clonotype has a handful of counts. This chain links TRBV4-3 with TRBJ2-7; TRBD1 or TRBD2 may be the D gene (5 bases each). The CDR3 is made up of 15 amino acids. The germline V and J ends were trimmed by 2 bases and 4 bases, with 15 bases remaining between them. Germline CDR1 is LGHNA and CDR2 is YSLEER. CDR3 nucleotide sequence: TGCGCCAGCAGCCAATTTCCGGGGCCGGGGTACGAGCAGTACGTC. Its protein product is CASSQFPGPGYEQYV.

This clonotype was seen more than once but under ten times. The CDR3 region is CASSQEGDLRGYTF. The DNA for the CDR3 is TGCGCCAGCAGCCAAGAAGGCGATCTAAGGGGCTACACCTTC. This chain joins TRBV4-1 and TRBJ1-2; no definite D call. Germline CDR1 is MGHRA and CDR2 is YSYEKL. The CDR3 totals 14 residues. Trimming cost V 0 bases and J 8 bases, with 13 bases left between them.

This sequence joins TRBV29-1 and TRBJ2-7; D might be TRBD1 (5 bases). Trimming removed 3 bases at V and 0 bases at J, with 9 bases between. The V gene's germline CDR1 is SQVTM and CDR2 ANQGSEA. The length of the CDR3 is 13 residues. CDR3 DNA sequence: TGCAGCGTTGAGGGGCCCCTCTCCTACGAGCAGTACTTC. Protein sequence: CSVEGPLSYEQYF.